Below are 31 T cell receptor beta chains sequenced from a single sample in a study of cytomegalovirus exposure and HLA in healthy donors. The PCR employed 60 Vbeta primers together with 13 Jbeta primers. Sequencing used immunoSEQ multiplex PCR; TCRdb keeps in-frame clones, though not all of them. Of roughly 100,000 clones listed, around three quarters are singletons. Input material: PBMCs. Receptors were obtained from a young woman in good health and CMV-seropositive.

This clone has just a few counts. The chain employs TRBV5-6 and TRBJ2-7; a possible D gene is TRBD2 (6 bases). The V end was cut by 5 bases, the J end by 3 bases, with 12 bases between. The CDR3 is 13 residues long. Per germline, CDR1 SGHDT and CDR2 YYEEEE. The CDR3 DNA is TGTGCCAGCAGATCTATCGGGGGCTACGAGCAGTACTTC. It encodes CASRSIGGYEQYF.

The genes are TRBV5-6 and TRBJ2-3, with TRBD2 matching 8 bases. V shed 1 base, J shed 1 base, and the junction held 2 bases outside the gene matches. The CDR3 runs to 15 residues. Germline lookup yields CDR1 SGHDT and CDR2 YYEEEE. CDR3 amino acids: CASSLKLAGTDTQYF. The CDR3 bases are TGTGCCAGCAGCTTGAAACTAGCGGGCACAGATACGCAGTATTTT. Filled out from reference TRBV5-6 and TRBJ2-3, the complete variable domain reads DAGVTQSPTHLIKTRGQQVTLRCSPKSGHDTVSWYQQALGQGPQFIFQYYEEEERQRGNFPDRFSGHQFPNYSSELNVNALLLGDSALYLCASSLKLAGTDTQYFGPGTRLTVL.

The rearrangement links TRBV28 to TRBJ2-3, with D unclear. Germline values: CDR1 MDHEN, CDR2 SYDVKM. V lost 6 bases and J lost 3, with 16 bases in between. The CDR3 extends over 15 amino acids. The CDR3 loop is CASRRLPWATDTQYF. DNA of the CDR3: TGTGCCAGCAGAAGGCTCCCCTGGGCAACAGATACGCAGTATTTT.

CDR3: CASSSYRGMAGYTF. The CDR3 DNA sequence: TGTGCCAGCTCATCTTACAGGGGTATGGCAGGCTACACCTTC. The V and J genes are TRBV18 and TRBJ1-2; 7 bases agree with TRBD1. Germline V lookup: CDR1 KGHSH, CDR2 LQKENI. Unmatched junction bases numbered 11, after V lost 5 bases and J lost 8 bases. This CDR3 has 14 amino acids.

The chain joins TRBV5-1 to TRBJ2-7, with D perhaps matching TRBD1 (5 bases). CDR3 size: 19 residues. CDR1 and CDR2 (germline): SGHRS, YFSETQ. V dropped 5 bases and J dropped 7 bases, with 34 bases sitting between them. DNA for the CDR3: TGCGCCAGCAGGTCTGGGTCGCGGTTTGAGCAGGGTCCACGGTGGGAGCAGTACTTC. It translates to CASRSGSRFEQGPRWEQYF.

The V gene is TRBV30, the J gene TRBJ1-1; maybe TRBD1 (6 bases). Trimming took 4 bases from V and 0 from J, leaving 12 bases between them. CDR3 size: 14 residues. Germline V gene lookup returns CDR1 GTSNPN and CDR2 SVGIG (reference sequence). The CDR3 DNA reads TGTGCCTGGATTCGAACAGGGTTGAACACTGAAGCTTTCTTT. This translates into CAWIRTGLNTEAFF.

This clone showed up just once. The chain links TRBV7-8 to TRBJ1-1; D unresolved. The CDR3 loop spans 13 amino acids. Per germline, CDR1 SGHVS and CDR2 FQNEAQ. V was pared by 1 base and J by 3 bases, with 6 bases between. The CDR3 DNA sequence: TGTGCCAGCAGCTTAGATCGGGACACTGAAGCTTTCTTT. This gives the protein CASSLDRDTEAFF.

This clone was recorded once. CDR3 region: CASSLGTSVEAFF. CDR3 in DNA: TGTGCCAGCAGCTTGGGAACCTCAGTGGAAGCTTTCTTT. The chain joins TRBV5-5 to TRBJ1-1, with no clear D. The CDR3 runs to 13 residues. V lost 0 bases, J lost 8 bases, and 11 bases lay in between. CDR1 is SGHKS, CDR2 YYEKEE, per germline (reference sequence).

The genes are TRBV28 and TRBJ2-6; D gene unclear. Per germline, CDR1 MDHEN and CDR2 SYDVKM. Trimming removed 8 bases from V and 4 bases from J, with 12 bases in between. This CDR3 region has 14 residues. The CDR3, as DNA: TGTGCCAGCCATCGGTCCGGGGGGGCCAACGTCCTGACTTTC. It is translated as CASHRSGGANVLTF. The complete variable domain, with remaining parts taken from reference TRBV28 and TRBJ2-6, reads DVKVTQSSRYLVKRTGEKVFLECVQDMDHENMFWYRQDPGLGLRLIYFSYDVKMKEKGDIPEGYSVSREKKERFSLILESASTNQTSMYLCASHRSGGANVLTFGAGSRLTVL.

This clone was observed a few times. This chain connects TRBV2 to TRBJ2-7; D is uncertain. With 6 bases removed from V and 0 bases from J, the gap between germline ends came to 12 bases. The V gene's germline CDR1 is SNHLY and CDR2 FYNNEI. The CDR3 length is 14 residues. The CDR3 here is CASRQSLSSYEQYF. CDR3 in DNA: TGTGCCAGCAGACAGTCTCTTTCCTCCTACGAGCAGTACTTC.

The chain links TRBV19 to TRBJ2-1; 13 nucleotides agree with TRBD2. Trimming at V came to 4 bases and at J to 10 bases, leaving 10 bases not matched to a gene. This CDR3 has 16 residues. Germline loops: CDR1 LNHDA, CDR2 SQIVND (reference sequence). The CDR3 sequence: CASSTPGLAGAGEQFF. The CDR3 DNA reads as TGTGCCAGTAGTACTCCTGGACTAGCGGGGGCTGGGGAGCAGTTCTTC.

The rearrangement uses TRBV30 and TRBJ2-7; TRBD2 matches at 7 bases. Germline CDR1 is GTSNPN and CDR2 is SVGIG (reference sequence). The CDR3 spans 13 residues. After removal of 2 bases from V and 3 bases from J, the junction contained 4 bases not matched to a gene. The DNA for the CDR3 is TGTGCCTGGAGTCGCGGGAGCCTCTACGAGCAGTACTTC. It codes for CAWSRGSLYEQYF.

This clone occurred a few times. The chain is built from TRBV19 and TRBJ2-6, with D possibly matching TRBD1 (5 bases). Per the germline V gene, CDR1 is LNHDA and CDR2 is SQIVND (reference sequence). V lost 6 bases to trimming and J lost 1 base, with 10 bases between them. The CDR3 length is 15 residues. The DNA for the CDR3 is TGTGCCAGTAGACGACAGATGTCTGGGGCCAACGTCCTGACTTTC. Translating it yields CASRRQMSGANVLTF.

There are a few counts of this clone. This chain uses TRBV10-2 with TRBJ1-2, with no clear D. Germline V CDR1 and CDR2: WSHSY, SAAADI. V lost 0 bases, J lost 8 bases, and 10 bases lay in between. The CDR3 runs 13 residues. CDR3 coding DNA: TGCGCCAGCAGTGAGTCGCGACTGCGCGGCTACACCTTC. Translated, it gives CASSESRLRGYTF.

This chain uses TRBV20-1 with TRBJ1-5; 11 bases line up with TRBD1. Germline values: CDR1 DFQATT, CDR2 SNEGSKA (reference sequence). This CDR3 region has 10 residues. V shed 3 bases and J 14 bases; nucleotides not matched to a gene: 0. CDR3 nucleotide sequence: TGCAGTGCTAGGGGACAGGGGGAGCATTTT. Protein: CSARGQGEHF.

This clone was picked up a small number of times. The rearrangement joins TRBV6-1 to TRBJ2-7, with TRBD1 as a possible D gene (6 bases). The CDR3 consists of 14 residues. Germline values: CDR1 MNHNS, CDR2 SASEGT. The V end was cut by 3 bases, the J end by 3 bases, with 12 bases between. The CDR3 nucleotides are TGTGCCAGCAGTGATTTTGAGGGGGTCTACGAGCAGTACTTC. Amino acids: CASSDFEGVYEQYF.

J is TRBJ2-7 and V is TRBV2; D gene uncertain. CDR1 SNHLY and CDR2 FYNNEI come from the germline V gene. V shed 6 bases and J shed 1 base, with 4 bases lying between them. This CDR3 spans 11 amino acids. The CDR3 is CASSPSYEQYF. The CDR3 DNA follows: TGTGCCAGCAGCCCTTCCTACGAGCAGTACTTC.

This chain uses TRBV2 with TRBJ2-5, with 10 bases aligning to TRBD1. From germline, CDR1 is SNHLY and CDR2 FYNNEI. The CDR3 is made up of 17 amino acids. V lost 4 bases and J lost 9; bases outside the gene matches: 17. The CDR3 reads CASSVSGTGAGGRAQYF. For the CDR3, the DNA is TGTGCCAGCAGTGTTTCCGGGACAGGGGCGGGTGGTCGGGCCCAGTACTTC.

This chain uses TRBV4-1 with TRBJ2-6; TRBD2 might be the D (6 bases). In germline, CDR1 is MGHRA, CDR2 YSYEKL. The ends were cut back, 4 bases at V and 2 bases at J, with 15 bases in the middle. The CDR3 contains 17 residues. CDR3 region: CASSPTAGRTGANVLTF. The CDR3 bases are TGCGCCAGCAGCCCTACGGCGGGGAGAACTGGGGCCAACGTCCTGACTTTC.

This chain links TRBV28 with TRBJ1-1, with 10 bases matching TRBD1. Germline CDR1 reads MDHEN; CDR2 reads SYDVKM. V dropped 5 bases and J dropped 0; count of bases not matched to a gene: 3. The CDR3 has 15 amino acids. The CDR3 is CASSPGTGVNTEAFF. In DNA, the CDR3 is TGTGCCAGCAGTCCGGGGACAGGGGTGAACACTGAAGCTTTCTTT.

The J gene is TRBJ1-5, the V gene TRBV19, with 9 bases matching TRBD1. V was clipped by 7 bases and J by 2 bases; unmatched bases: 6. Germline V gene lookup returns CDR1 LNHDA and CDR2 SQIVND (reference sequence). The CDR3 is 15 residues long. The DNA of the CDR3 is TGTGCCAGTACCGGGACAGGGAGACGCAATCAGCCCCAGCATTTT. Translating gives CASTGTGRRNQPQHF.

This chain links TRBV2 with TRBJ2-3; 11 bases line up with TRBD2. Germline-derived CDR1 and CDR2 are SNHLY and FYNNEI. The trim removed 5 bases at V and 4 bases at J, leaving 5 bases unmatched. This CDR3 comprises 15 residues. The CDR3 nucleotides read TGTGCCAGCAGTTTAGCGGGAGGGGTTGCAGATACGCAGTATTTT. As protein: CASSLAGGVADTQYF. The entire variable domain, with the rest obtained from reference TRBV2 and TRBJ2-3, is as follows: EPEVTQTPSHQVTQMGQEVILRCVPISNHLYFYWYRQILGQKVEFLVSFYNNEISEKSEIFDDQFSVERPDGSNFTLKIRSTKLEDSAMYFCASSLAGGVADTQYFGPGTRLTVL.

The chain joins TRBV2 to TRBJ1-2; 7 bases are a match to TRBD1. The germline CDR1 and CDR2 sequences are SNHLY and FYNNEI. V lost 5 bases, J lost 1 base, and 16 bases stayed unmatched. The CDR3 is made up of 18 amino acids. CDR3 coding DNA: TGTGCCAGCAGTTTGGGGACAGATCATTACACTCTTAACTATGGCTACACCTTC. Protein: CASSLGTDHYTLNYGYTF.

V is TRBV6-5 and J is TRBJ2-3; 7 positions match TRBD2. Germline V gene data show CDR1 as MNHEY and CDR2 as SVGAGI. V trimming: 2 bases; J trimming: 2 bases; junction bases outside the gene matches: 4. This CDR3 comprises 15 residues. The CDR3: CASSYLAVTTDTQYF. In nucleotides, the CDR3 is TGTGCCAGCAGTTACCTAGCGGTTACCACAGATACGCAGTATTTT.

The chain combines TRBV4-1 with TRBJ1-3; TRBD1 matches at 8 bases. CDR1 MGHRA and CDR2 YSYEKL come from the germline V gene. The CDR3 extends over 15 amino acids. V shed 5 bases and J 2 bases; nucleotides not matched to a gene: 5. CDR3 amino acids: CASSLTGAPGNTIYF. CDR3 DNA sequence: TGCGCCAGCAGCTTGACAGGGGCTCCTGGAAACACCATATATTTT.

The sample holds one count of this clone. This sequence joins TRBV28 and TRBJ1-5; D call uncertain. Trimming removed 7 bases from V and 2 bases from J, with 24 bases in between. Germline lookup yields CDR1 MDHEN and CDR2 SYDVKM. The CDR3 contains 18 residues. Here the CDR3 DNA reads TGTGCCAGCACCCTGACCCCGTCGTGGGTGGAGGGCAATCAGCCCCAGCATTTT. Translating it yields CASTLTPSWVEGNQPQHF.

This rearrangement joins TRBV28 to TRBJ2-3, with 7 bases fitting TRBD2. CDR1 and CDR2 from the germline V gene are MDHEN and SYDVKM. V lost 5 bases and J lost 0; bases outside the gene matches: 11. The CDR3 covers 17 residues. CDR3 DNA sequence: TGTGCCAGCAGTCCCGAAGTTTGGGGGGGTAGCACAGATACGCAGTATTTT. This codes for CASSPEVWGGSTDTQYF.

The chain links TRBV5-1 to TRBJ1-4; TRBD1 aligns across 10 bases. The germline V gene has CDR1 SGHRS and CDR2 YFSETQ. The CDR3 loop spans 18 amino acids. V shed 4 bases, J shed 3 bases, and the junction held 12 bases outside the gene matches. The CDR3 bases are TGCGCCAGCAGCCGTGGGGACAGGGGAAGTCAGGCTAATGAAAAACTGTTTTTT. Translated: CASSRGDRGSQANEKLFF. Drawing the rest from reference TRBV5-1 and TRBJ1-4, the complete variable domain is KAGVTQTPRYLIKTRGQQVTLSCSPISGHRSVSWYQQTPGQGLQFLFEYFSETQRNKGNFPGRFSGRQFSNSRSEMNVSTLELGDSALYLCASSRGDRGSQANEKLFFGSGTQLSVL.

This clone was observed once. The rearrangement joins TRBV19 to TRBJ2-3, with 9 bases lining up with TRBD1. The germline V gene has CDR1 LNHDA and CDR2 SQIVND (reference sequence). The ends lost 6 bases at V and 5 bases at J; junction bases unmatched: 6. CDR3 size: 14 residues. The CDR3 here is CASRITGGRDTQYF. CDR3 sequence (DNA): TGTGCCAGTAGGATTACAGGGGGCCGAGATACGCAGTATTTT.

This clone appeared a single time. The V call is TRBV10-2, the J call TRBJ1-1, with unresolved D. The V gene lost 8 bases and the J gene lost 5 bases, with 18 bases spanning the gap. The germline CDR1 and CDR2 sequences are WSHSY and SAAADI. CDR3 length equals 14 residues. The CDR3 is CASASPGRGTEAFF. CDR3 coding DNA: TGCGCCAGCGCCAGCCCCGGGCGCGGGACTGAAGCTTTCTTT.

The J gene is TRBJ2-3, the V gene TRBV7-2, with 9 bases identical to TRBD2. The CDR3 spans 12 residues. The V segment lost 5 bases and the J segment 9 bases; nucleotides outside the gene matches: 3. Germline V gene sequence: CDR1 SGHTA, CDR2 FQGNSA. The CDR3: CASSTSGRTQYF. CDR3 DNA sequence: TGTGCCAGCAGCACGAGCGGGAGGACGCAGTATTTT.